This is a list of T cell receptor beta chains from one sample in a study of T-cell memory formation after mild COVID-19. TCRdb processed the 5' RACE reads anew with MiXCR; each CDR3 protein has one entry. The repertoire consists of around 370,000 distinct CDR3 sequences, with around 21% occurring once and the leading ten covering about an eighth. Material for sequencing was PBMCs or a T cell subset sorted from them (not recorded which). These receptors originate from an adult woman who had mild COVID-19 (a few samples of this study predate the infection). Cell type and time point are not known. Both conserved end residues are part of each CDR3. Each record gives: J gene, D gene, clone size, V gene, CDR3 DNA, CDR3 protein. A D gene is named only where the DNA matches it firmly. Size tells how often a clone was seen (once, few, many) or the class of an expanded clone, and some rows leave it out.

TRBJ2-5 | TRBD1 | few | TRBV29-1 | TGCAGCGTAATGGGACAGGGGGCAAGGGGAGAGACCCAGTACTTC | CSVMGQGARGETQYF
TRBJ1-1 | . | . | TRBV12-3/TRBV12-4 | TGTGCCAGCAGTGAGAGTAGGGGAGCCCCGAACACTGAAGCTTTCTTT | CASSESRGAPNTEAFF
TRBJ2-1 | TRBD2 | . | TRBV7-2 | TGTGCCAGCAGCTTCTTAGCGGGGGTTGAGCAGTTCTTC | CASSFLAGVEQFF
TRBJ1-2 | . | few | TRBV7-2 | TGTGCCATCGTGCGGGGTCCCTATGGCTACACCTTC | CAIVRGPYGYTF
TRBJ1-1 | . | few | TRBV5-5 | TGTGCCAGCAGCTTAGACATAGTGAACACTGAAGCTTTCTTT | CASSLDIVNTEAFF
TRBJ2-2 | . | . | TRBV10-3 | TGTGCCATCAGTGAGTCGGAGGGTTGGACCGGGGAGCTGTTTTTT | CAISESEGWTGELFF
TRBJ2-3 | TRBD2 | few | TRBV7-9 | TGTGCCAGCAACTCAGCGGGACGCACAGATACGCAGTATTTT | CASNSAGRTDTQYF
TRBJ2-1 | TRBD1 | many | TRBV12-3/TRBV12-4 | TGTGCCAGCAGTCCCACCTCGACAGGGGGTGGGAATGAGCAGTTCTTC | CASSPTSTGGGNEQFF
TRBJ2-7 | TRBD1 | few | TRBV4-2 | TGTGCCAGCAGCCAGACAGGGGGCGAGCAGTACTTC | CASSQTGGEQYF
TRBJ2-5 | . | . | TRBV7-8 | TGTGCCAGCAGCTTAGACGATCAGGGGATAGAGACCCAGTACTTC | CASSLDDQGIETQYF
TRBJ2-7 | TRBD1 | few | TRBV20-1 | TGCAGTGCTAGAGAGCCCCCCGGACAGGGCTACGAGCAGTACTTC | CSAREPPGQGYEQYF
TRBJ2-6 | . | few | TRBV20-1 | TGCAGTGCTAGATCCGGGGGCGCTGGGGCCAACGTCCTGACTTTC | CSARSGGAGANVLTF
TRBJ1-4 | TRBD1 | few | TRBV7-9 | TGTGCCAGCAGCAGACAGGGATCGGTCGAAAAACTGTTTTTT | CASSRQGSVEKLFF
TRBJ1-1 | . | many | TRBV18 | TGTGCCAGCTCACCACCCACGAACACTGAAGCTTTCTTT | CASSPPTNTEAFF
TRBJ2-1 | . | . | TRBV10-3 | TGTGCCATCGGCAACAGGGAGGGGAACAATGAGCAGTTCTTC | CAIGNREGNNEQFF
TRBJ2-1 | . | many | TRBV7-2 | TGTGCCAGCAGCCAACGACTTCAGTCCTACAATGAGCAGTTCTTC | CASSQRLQSYNEQFF
TRBJ2-1 | TRBD2 | few | TRBV9 | TGTGCCAGCAGCGATGAGCTAGCGGGGTTCAATGAGCAGTTCTTC | CASSDELAGFNEQFF
TRBJ2-7 | . | few | TRBV7-6 | TGTGCCAGCAGCCCAGGGGCGAGGTACGAGCAGTACTTC | CASSPGARYEQYF
TRBJ2-7 | . | few | TRBV9 | TGTGCCAGCAGCGTAGCTGGGGGCCTGGTCGACGAGCAGTACTTC | CASSVAGGLVDEQYF
TRBJ2-7 | . | few | TRBV12-3/TRBV12-4 | TGTGCCAGCAGTTTTGGGGATTACCAGCAGTACTTC | CASSFGDYQQYF
TRBJ2-5 | TRBD1 | few | TRBV12-3/TRBV12-4 | TGTGCCAGCAGTAGACCGGGACAGGGGAAAGAGACCCAGTACTTC | CASSRPGQGKETQYF
TRBJ1-2 | . | few | TRBV4-1 | TGCGCCAGCCGAGCAGTGGGGGGCTCTAACTATGGCTACACCTTC | CASRAVGGSNYGYTF
TRBJ2-1 | TRBD2 | . | TRBV18 | TGTGCCAGCTCACCGACTAGCGGAAACAATGAGCAGTTCTTC | CASSPTSGNNEQFF
TRBJ1-1 | . | . | TRBV29-1 | TGCAGCGTTAACAGGTTGAACACTGAAGCTTTCTTT | CSVNRLNTEAFF
TRBJ2-1 | . | many | TRBV6-2/TRBV6-3 | TGTGCCAGCACCCCGGGACTGGGCGGCCATGAGCAGTTCTTC | CASTPGLGGHEQFF
TRBJ2-7 | . | . | TRBV4-3 | TGCGCCAGCAGCCAAGATGGGACACCTACCTACGAGCAGTACTTC | CASSQDGTPTYEQYF
TRBJ2-2 | . | many | TRBV7-3 | TGTGCCAGCAGCCTCGGTTTGGGGGACACCGGGGAGCTGTTTTTT | CASSLGLGDTGELFF
TRBJ1-2 | . | few | TRBV25-1 | TGTGCCAGCAGTGACCCGGGACACACACGCTTC | CASSDPGHTRF
TRBJ1-5 | . | . | TRBV3-1 | TGTGCCAGCAGCCGCACAGGGAGTCAGCCCCAGCATTTT | CASSRTGSQPQHF
TRBJ1-1 | . | few | TRBV6-5 | TGTGCCAGCTCAAGGGCTGGGGGGACTGAAGCTTTCTTT | CASSRAGGTEAFF
TRBJ2-5 | TRBD2 | . | TRBV12-3/TRBV12-4 | TGTGCCAGCAGGGCTAGCGGACGGGAGACCCAGTACTTC | CASRASGRETQYF
TRBJ2-7 | TRBD2 | few | TRBV28 | TGTGCCAGCAACCTAGCGGGAGGCTACGAGCAGTACTTC | CASNLAGGYEQYF
TRBJ1-1 | . | . | TRBV7-8 | TGTGCCAGCAGCTCGCCCCTGGGGGTCACTGAAGCTTTCTTT | CASSSPLGVTEAFF
TRBJ1-4 | TRBD1 | . | TRBV20-1 | TGCAGTGCTAAAGGACAGGGGAGAAAACTGTTTTTT | CSAKGQGRKLFF
TRBJ2-1 | . | . | TRBV20-1 | TGCAGTGCTAGTCGTACAGGCAATGAGCAGTTCTTC | CSASRTGNEQFF
TRBJ2-7 | TRBD1 | . | TRBV7-8 | TGTGCCAGCAGCTTACCCCGGGACAGTCTTTACTTC | CASSLPRDSLYF
TRBJ1-5 | . | . | TRBV7-6 | TGTGCCAGCAGCTTAGCGCAGCCAGGGTTCTCGGGGCAGCCCCAGCATTTT | CASSLAQPGFSGQPQHF
TRBJ1-2 | . | few | TRBV18 | TGTGCCAGCTCACCATCGCTGACAGTCGTGAACTATGGCTACACCTTC | CASSPSLTVVNYGYTF
TRBJ2-7 | . | . | TRBV4-3 | TGCGCCAGCAGCCAAGTCCCCGCCGGGATATCGAACTCCTACGAGCAGTACTTC | CASSQVPAGISNSYEQYF
TRBJ2-3 | . | many | TRBV5-1 | TGCGCCAGCAGCTACCATGGGCAGTCTAGCACAGATACGCAGTATTTT | CASSYHGQSSTDTQYF
TRBJ2-1 | . | . | TRBV9 | TGTGCCAGCAGCGTAGTCGGCAAGGCCCTACGCAATGAGCAGTTCTTC | CASSVVGKALRNEQFF
TRBJ1-1 | . | . | TRBV29-1 | TGCAGCGTTGAGCTGGGAGGGACTGAAGCTTTCTTT | CSVELGGTEAFF
TRBJ1-2 | . | many | TRBV7-3 | TGTGCCAGCAGCCCCGAAGGCCGGGGGGGCTACACCTTC | CASSPEGRGGYTF
TRBJ1-2 | TRBD1 | . | TRBV25-1 | TGTGCCAGCAGTGCACAGGGGGCGGGAGGCTACACCTTC | CASSAQGAGGYTF
TRBJ2-7 | . | many | TRBV7-6 | TGTGCCAGCAGCCAAGCAGACGCCAGCTCCTACGAGCAGTACTTC | CASSQADASSYEQYF
TRBJ2-7 | . | . | TRBV4-1 | TGCGCCAGCAGCCAATCGATCCAGGGGTGGGCCGAGCAGTACTTC | CASSQSIQGWAEQYF
TRBJ2-1 | TRBD2 | . | TRBV6-5 | TGTGCCAGCAGTTACTCGGGGACTAGCGGGGGGGAGCAGTTCTTC | CASSYSGTSGGEQFF
TRBJ2-7 | TRBD2 | . | TRBV10-3 | TGTGCCATCAGCGGGACTAGCGGGAGGTCCCTCCCGGCCGAGCAGTACTTC | CAISGTSGRSLPAEQYF
TRBJ2-3 | . | few | TRBV12-3/TRBV12-4 | TGTGCCAGCAGTGAACAGGGGGGGGATGGAGATACGCAGTATTTT | CASSEQGGDGDTQYF